The 3 T cell receptor beta chains given below trace back to one sample, sequenced in a study of response to subunit inactivated influenza vaccine. MiXCR, applied by TCRdb to the RT-PCR reads, yields one record per CDR3 protein. The table lists hundreds of thousands of distinct CDR3 sequences, around 15% of them singletons. The source material was PBMCs from blood, sampled around 14 days before vaccination. These receptors all stem from a man aged 50 or older who received an inactivated influenza vaccine.

This chain links TRBV5-1 with TRBJ2-7; the D gene is possibly TRBD1 (6 bases). The CDR3 sequence is 17 residues long. The V and J ends lost 5 bases and 6 bases respectively, with 27 bases between them. Germline loops: CDR1 SGHRS, CDR2 YFSETQ. The CDR3 loop is CASRKGDIWTAGAEQYF. In DNA form, the CDR3 reads TGCGCCAGCAGGAAGGGGGATATCTGGACGGCCGGGGCCGAGCAGTACTTC. The full variable domain, its missing parts supplied by reference TRBV5-1 and TRBJ2-7, is KAGVTQTPRYLIKTRGQQVTLSCSPISGHRSVSWYQQTPGQGLQFLFEYFSETQRNKGNFPGRFSGRQFSNSRSEMNVSTLELGDSALYLCASRKGDIWTAGAEQYFGPGTRLTVT.

The chain links TRBV20-1 to TRBJ2-7; a possible D gene is TRBD1 (6 bases). The CDR3 runs to 13 residues. Deletions cut 3 bases from V and 3 bases from J, with 12 bases between. Germline CDR1 and CDR2: DFQATT and SNEGSKA (reference sequence). In DNA form, the CDR3 reads TGCAGTGCTAGTCTGGGGGCGAACTACGAGCAGTACTTC. Its translation is CSASLGANYEQYF.

Only a few counts were recorded for this clonotype. The chain has TRBV11-2 and TRBJ2-1; 7 nucleotides match TRBD2. Germline V gene data show CDR1 as SGHAT and CDR2 as FQNNGV. The V gene end was trimmed by 5 bases and the J gene end by 0 bases; junction bases not matched to a gene: 16. This CDR3 is built from 19 residues. The DNA for the CDR3 is TGTGCCAGCAGCGGGATGGGGCTAGCGGACCTGAGCTCCTACAATGAGCAGTTCTTC. Protein: CASSGMGLADLSSYNEQFF.